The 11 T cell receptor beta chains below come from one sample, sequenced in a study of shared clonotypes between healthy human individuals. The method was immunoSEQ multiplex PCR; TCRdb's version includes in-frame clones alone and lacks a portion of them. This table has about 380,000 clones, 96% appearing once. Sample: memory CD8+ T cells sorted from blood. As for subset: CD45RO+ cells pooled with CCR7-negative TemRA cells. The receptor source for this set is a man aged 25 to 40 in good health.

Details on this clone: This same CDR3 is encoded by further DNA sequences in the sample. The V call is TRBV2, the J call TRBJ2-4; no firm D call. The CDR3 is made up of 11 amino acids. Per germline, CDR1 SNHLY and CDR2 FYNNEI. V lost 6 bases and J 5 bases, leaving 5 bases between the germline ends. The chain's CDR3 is CASSGQNIQYF. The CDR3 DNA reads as TGTGCCAGCAGCGGCCAAAACATTCAGTACTTC.

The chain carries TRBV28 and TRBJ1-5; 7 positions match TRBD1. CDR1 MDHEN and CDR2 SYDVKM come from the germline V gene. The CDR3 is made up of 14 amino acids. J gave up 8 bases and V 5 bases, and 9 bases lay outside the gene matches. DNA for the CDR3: TGTGCCAGCAGTCCGGGACAGCCCGTGGAGCCCCAGCATTTT. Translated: CASSPGQPVEPQHF.

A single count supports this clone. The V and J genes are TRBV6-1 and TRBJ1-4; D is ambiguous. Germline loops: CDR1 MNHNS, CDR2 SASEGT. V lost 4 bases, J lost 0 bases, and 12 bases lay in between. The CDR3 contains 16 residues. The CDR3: CASSVRGISTNEKLFF. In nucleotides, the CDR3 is TGTGCCAGCAGTGTTCGTGGAATATCAACTAATGAAAAACTGTTTTTT.

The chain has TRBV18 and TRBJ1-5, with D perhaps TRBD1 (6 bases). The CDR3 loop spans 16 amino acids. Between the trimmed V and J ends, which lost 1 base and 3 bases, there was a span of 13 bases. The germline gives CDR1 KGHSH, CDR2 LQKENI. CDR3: CASSPRGGGNNQPQHF. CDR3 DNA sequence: TGTGCCAGCTCACCACGGGGAGGGGGGAACAATCAGCCCCAGCATTTT.

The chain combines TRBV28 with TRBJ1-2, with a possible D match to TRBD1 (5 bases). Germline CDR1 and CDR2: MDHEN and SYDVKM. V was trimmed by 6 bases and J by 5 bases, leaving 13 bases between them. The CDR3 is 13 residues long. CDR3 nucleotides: TGTGCCAGCAGAGAACGGGACGGATATGGCTACACCTTC. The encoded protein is CASRERDGYGYTF.

The CDR3 loop is CASSSAGTGLYEQYF. The CDR3 DNA follows: TGTGCCAGCAGCTCAGCCGGGACAGGGTTATACGAGCAGTACTTC. The gene calls are TRBV7-6 and TRBJ2-7; 9 bases fit TRBD1. The CDR3 runs 15 residues. Trimming removed 4 bases from V and 4 bases from J; junction bases left unmatched: 8. Germline values: CDR1 SGHVS, CDR2 FNYEAQ.

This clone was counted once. CDR3 residues: CSAGTGTGTSGELFF. CDR3 coding DNA: TGCAGCGCTGGGACCGGGACAGGGACGTCCGGGGAGCTGTTTTTT. The V gene is TRBV29-1, the J gene TRBJ2-2; 9 nucleotides match TRBD1. The CDR3 consists of 15 residues. The trim removed 7 bases at V and 6 bases at J, leaving 12 bases unmatched. Germline-derived CDR1 and CDR2 are SQVTM and ANQGSEA.

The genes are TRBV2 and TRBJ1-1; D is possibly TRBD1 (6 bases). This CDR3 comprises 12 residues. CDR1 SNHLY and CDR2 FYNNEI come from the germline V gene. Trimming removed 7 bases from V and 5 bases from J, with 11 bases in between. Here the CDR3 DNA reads TGTGCCAGCAACAGGGAGGGAACTGAAGCTTTCTTT. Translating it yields CASNREGTEAFF. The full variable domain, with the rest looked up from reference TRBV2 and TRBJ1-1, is EPEVTQTPSHQVTQMGQEVILRCVPISNHLYFYWYRQILGQKVEFLVSFYNNEISEKSEIFDDQFSVERPDGSNFTLKIRSTKLEDSAMYFCASNREGTEAFFGQGTRLTVV.

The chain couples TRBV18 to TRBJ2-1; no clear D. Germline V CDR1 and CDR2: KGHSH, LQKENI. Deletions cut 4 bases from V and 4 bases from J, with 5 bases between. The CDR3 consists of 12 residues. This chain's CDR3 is CASSQSYNEQFF. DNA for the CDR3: TGTGCCAGCTCACAGTCTTACAATGAGCAGTTCTTC.

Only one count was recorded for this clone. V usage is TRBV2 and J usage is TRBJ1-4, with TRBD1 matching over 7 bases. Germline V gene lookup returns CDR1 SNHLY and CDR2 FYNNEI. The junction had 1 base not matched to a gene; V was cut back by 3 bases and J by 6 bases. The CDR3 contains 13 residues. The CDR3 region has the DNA TGTGCCAGCAGTGACAGGGGGGATGAAAAACTGTTTTTT. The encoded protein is CASSDRGDEKLFF.

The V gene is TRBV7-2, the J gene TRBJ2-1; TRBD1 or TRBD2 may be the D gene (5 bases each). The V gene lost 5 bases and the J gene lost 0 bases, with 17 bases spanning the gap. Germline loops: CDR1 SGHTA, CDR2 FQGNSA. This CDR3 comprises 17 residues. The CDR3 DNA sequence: TGTGCCAGCAGCCCACCCCCCCCGGGGCTCTCCTACAATGAGCAGTTCTTC. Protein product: CASSPPPPGLSYNEQFF.